These 5 T cell receptor beta chains came from one sample sequenced in a study of blood T cell repertoires in COVID-19. Profiling relied on immunoSEQ multiplex PCR, and the TCRdb table lists in-frame clones only, not all of them. The sample carries 350,000 or so clones, over 75% recorded once. Sequencing was performed on PBMCs or T cells enriched from blood (not recorded which). The receptors stem from a woman aged 25 to 39 who had recovered from COVID-19.

The V gene is TRBV7-6, the J gene TRBJ1-2; 9 bases align to TRBD1. CDR1 and CDR2 (germline): SGHVS, FNYEAQ. Trimming removed 4 bases from V and 6 bases from J; junction bases left unmatched: 3. The CDR3 consists of 13 residues. Written as DNA, the CDR3 is TGTGCCAGCAGCTCACGGACAGGGGATGGCTACACCTTC. It is translated as CASSSRTGDGYTF.

The chain carries TRBV28 and TRBJ1-3; D unclear. The CDR3 contains 15 residues. CDR1 and CDR2 from the germline V gene are MDHEN and SYDVKM. Trimming removed 7 bases from V and 2 bases from J, with 15 bases in between. DNA of the CDR3: TGTGCCAGCACCGGAGGCGGGAGCCCTGGAAACACCATATATTTT. Its translation: CASTGGGSPGNTIYF.

This chain links TRBV11-2 with TRBJ2-3, with 10 bases lining up with TRBD1. The V and J ends lost 1 base and 4 bases, in that order; junction bases with no gene match: 11. Germline V gene lookup returns CDR1 SGHAT and CDR2 FQNNGV. The CDR3 is 18 residues long. The chain's CDR3 is CASSLAPGQGLVADTQYF. CDR3 coding DNA: TGTGCCAGCAGCTTAGCGCCGGGACAGGGGTTAGTTGCAGATACGCAGTATTTT. Full variable domain (missing parts from reference TRBV11-2 and TRBJ2-3): EAGVAQSPRYKIIEKRQSVAFWCNPISGHATLYWYQQILGQGPKLLIQFQNNGVVDDSQLPKDRFSAERLKGVDSTLKIQPAKLEDSAVYLCASSLAPGQGLVADTQYFGPGTRLTVL.

CDR3 amino acids: CASSLMGQGNYGYTF. In DNA, the CDR3 is TGTGCCAGCAGTTTAATGGGACAGGGAAACTATGGCTACACCTTC. The gene calls are TRBV27 and TRBJ1-2, with TRBD1 identical over 9 bases. The CDR3 runs 15 residues. The junction had 3 bases not matched to a gene; V was cut back by 2 bases and J by 2 bases. Germline CDR1 reads MNHEY; CDR2 reads SMNVEV (reference sequence).

J is TRBJ2-7 and V is TRBV29-1; D perhaps matches TRBD1 (6 bases). V shed 7 bases and J shed 3 bases, with 13 bases lying between them. In germline, CDR1 is SQVTM, CDR2 ANQGSEA. The CDR3 runs 12 residues. The CDR3 DNA is TGCAGCGCCGAGGGGGACCTCTACGAGCAGTACTTC. Translating it yields CSAEGDLYEQYF.